Listed here are 25 T cell receptor beta chains from one sample, sequenced in a study of CD8 T cells in Susac syndrome. RNA in amounts of roughly 0.45 to 1 ug was reverse transcribed with random hexamers. In TCRdb, the immunoSEQ multiplex PCR reads were re-called with MiXCR into one record per CDR3 protein. This table has roughly 120,000 distinct CDR3 sequences, around 96% appearing once. Sequencing was performed on CD4+ T cells from PBMCs. The receptors originated from a human donor in good health.

This rearrangement joins TRBV29-1 to TRBJ2-4, with 7 bases lining up with TRBD1. CDR3 length: 12 residues. The V gene end was trimmed by 7 bases and the J gene end by 8 bases; junction bases not matched to a gene: 8. CDR1 and CDR2 (germline): SQVTM, ANQGSEA. As DNA, the CDR3 is TGCAGCGCCATGACAGGGTCGGACATTCAGTACTTC. Amino acids: CSAMTGSDIQYF.

The chain employs TRBV2 and TRBJ2-1; tentatively, D is TRBD1 or TRBD2 (5 bases each). The CDR3 contains 17 residues. Looked up from germline, CDR1 is SNHLY and CDR2 is FYNNEI. V lost 7 bases and J lost 0, with 19 bases in between. CDR3 DNA: TGTGCCAGCAAATTCTGGTTTGGGGGACGCTCCTACAATGAGCAGTTCTTC. Residues: CASKFWFGGRSYNEQFF.

The chain recombines TRBV3-1 with TRBJ2-7; no clear D. Germline CDR1 and CDR2: LGHDT and YNNKEL (reference sequence). Trimming removed 4 bases from V and 9 bases from J, with 10 bases in between. There are 11 residues in the CDR3. CDR3 residues: CASSPGRRQYF. The CDR3 DNA reads TGTGCCAGCAGCCCAGGTAGGCGGCAGTACTTC.

This clonotype was seen once. One junction end disagrees with the germline gene, perhaps due to a read error. The chain recombines TRBV4-3 with TRBJ2-6; D gene uncertain. The CDR3 totals 16 residues. Germline V gives CDR1 LGHNA, CDR2 YSLEER. For the CDR3, the DNA is TGCGCCAGCAGCCCGAGGTCCGTAGTTGGGACCAACGTCCTGACTTTC. This translates into CASSPRSVVGTNVLTF.

The rearrangement uses TRBV7-9 and TRBJ1-2; D might be TRBD1 (5 bases). CDR1 SEHNR and CDR2 FQNEAQ come from the germline V gene (reference sequence). Between the trimmed V and J ends, which lost 5 bases and 8 bases, there was a span of 21 bases. This CDR3 contains 15 residues. The chain's CDR3 is CASSHRDLGPLGYTF. The CDR3 nucleotides read TGTGCCAGCAGCCACCGGGACCTAGGTCCCCTCGGCTACACCTTC.

This chain links TRBV2 with TRBJ2-1; 7 nucleotides align to TRBD2. J gave up 4 bases and V 1 base, and 4 bases lay outside the gene matches. Germline V CDR1 and CDR2: SNHLY, FYNNEI. There are 15 residues in the CDR3. The DNA of the CDR3 is TGTGCCAGCAGTGAAGGGGAACTAGCGTACAATGAGCAGTTCTTC. Encoded protein: CASSEGELAYNEQFF. Looking up the rest from reference TRBV2 and TRBJ2-1 gives the full variable domain: EPEVTQTPSHQVTQMGQEVILRCVPISNHLYFYWYRQILGQKVEFLVSFYNNEISEKSEIFDDQFSVERPDGSNFTLKIRSTKLEDSAMYFCASSEGELAYNEQFFGPGTRLTVL.

The rearrangement joins TRBV20-1 to TRBJ2-1; TRBD1 or TRBD2 may be the D gene (6 bases each). V was shortened by 3 bases and J by 7 bases, with 16 bases between the two germline ends. CDR3 length: 14 residues. The V gene's germline CDR1 is DFQATT and CDR2 SNEGSKA (reference sequence). The DNA of the CDR3 is TGCAGTGCTAGGGGGGGCCAAATGGGGAATGAGCAGTTCTTC. Translating gives CSARGGQMGNEQFF.

The chain uses TRBV2 and TRBJ2-7, with D perhaps TRBD1 or TRBD2 (5 bases each). V was cut by 3 bases and J by 3 bases, with 12 bases left in between. Germline V gene lookup returns CDR1 SNHLY and CDR2 FYNNEI. This CDR3 region has 14 residues. The CDR3 DNA reads TGTGCCAGCAGTGACCAGGGAGTTGGCTACGAGCAGTACTTC. Its protein is CASSDQGVGYEQYF.

The CDR3 protein is CSARKLAGNEQFF. CDR3 DNA sequence: TGCAGTGCTAGAAAACTAGCGGGAAATGAGCAGTTCTTC. The chain links TRBV20-1 to TRBJ2-1; 10 bases are a match to TRBD2. J lost 7 bases, V lost 2 bases, and 2 bases had no gene match. CDR3 length equals 13 residues. Germline lookup yields CDR1 DFQATT and CDR2 SNEGSKA (reference sequence).

The V and J genes are TRBV3-1 and TRBJ2-7, with 10 positions matching TRBD2. V shed 4 bases, J shed 3 bases, and the junction held 3 bases outside the gene matches. This CDR3 region has 14 residues. The germline CDR1 and CDR2 sequences are LGHDT and YNNKEL (reference sequence). The CDR3: CASSPGLANYEQYF. In nucleotides, the CDR3 is TGTGCCAGCAGCCCGGGACTAGCGAACTACGAGCAGTACTTC.

J is TRBJ2-1 and V is TRBV12-3 or TRBV12-4; 16 nucleotides agree with TRBD2. This CDR3 spans 17 amino acids. J lost 8 bases, V lost 5 bases, and 9 bases had no gene match. CDR3 amino acids: CASSPSLGLAGGDEQFF. CDR3 coding DNA: TGTGCCAGCAGTCCCTCGCTGGGACTAGCGGGAGGGGATGAGCAGTTCTTC.

The genes are TRBV29-1 and TRBJ2-3; tentative D call: TRBD1 (5 bases). Germline CDR1 and CDR2: SQVTM and ANQGSEA. V was pared by 6 bases and J by 0 bases, with 19 bases between. There are 16 residues in the CDR3. Here the CDR3 DNA reads TGCAGCGTCTACGTAGGGAACAGGAGAAGCACAGATACGCAGTATTTT. It specifies CSVYVGNRRSTDTQYF.

The V gene is TRBV19, the J gene TRBJ1-4; no clear D gene. Germline V gene sequence: CDR1 LNHDA, CDR2 SQIVND (reference sequence). There are 14 residues in the CDR3. The V gene lost 5 bases and the J gene lost 0 bases, with 7 bases spanning the gap. CDR3 DNA: TGTGCCAGTAGTCCCTGGGCAACTAATGAAAAACTGTTTTTT. Translated, it gives CASSPWATNEKLFF.

This clonotype has a single count. V is TRBV30 and J is TRBJ2-1; TRBD1 might be the D (6 bases). In germline, CDR1 is GTSNPN, CDR2 SVGIG (reference sequence). This CDR3 spans 16 amino acids. Deletions cut 8 bases from V and 1 base from J, with 21 bases between. CDR3 sequence: CALDTTTGISYNEQFF. The CDR3 DNA is TGTGCCCTTGATACCACCACAGGGATTTCCTACAATGAGCAGTTCTTC.

The genes are TRBV5-1 and TRBJ2-6; 10 positions agree with TRBD1. From germline, CDR1 is SGHRS and CDR2 YFSETQ. The ends lost 4 bases at V and 0 bases at J; junction bases unmatched: 13. CDR3 length: 20 amino acids. CDR3 bases: TGCGCCAGCAGCATCGATCACCGGGACAGGGGATACTCTGGGGCCAACGTCCTGACTTTC. This sequence encodes CASSIDHRDRGYSGANVLTF.

In DNA, the CDR3 is TGCGCCAGCAGCCGCGGGACTAGCGGGAGCTCCTACGAGCAGTACTTC. This encodes CASSRGTSGSSYEQYF. V is TRBV4-1 and J is TRBJ2-7, with 14 bases fitting TRBD2. Germline CDR1 is MGHRA and CDR2 is YSYEKL. V dropped 4 bases and J dropped 0; count of bases not matched to a gene: 2. This CDR3 is 16 amino acids long.

The chain is built from TRBV29-1 and TRBJ2-3; 9 bases are a match to TRBD2. Trimming took 1 base from V and 3 from J; bases not matched to a gene: 5. Germline CDR1 is SQVTM and CDR2 is ANQGSEA. The CDR3 has 15 residues. The CDR3 nucleotides are TGCAGCGTTGAAGGTCAAGCGGGAGGAACAGATACGCAGTATTTT. The encoded protein is CSVEGQAGGTDTQYF.

The chain recombines TRBV12-3 or TRBV12-4 with TRBJ1-2; 9 nucleotides agree with TRBD1. Unmatched junction bases numbered 11, after V lost 4 bases and J lost 8 bases. The CDR3 sequence is 15 residues long. In nucleotides, the CDR3 is TGTGCCAGCAGTTCCCGAGGACAGGGGAGACGCGGCTACACCTTC. This encodes CASSSRGQGRRGYTF.

The count of this clonotype is one. This chain links TRBV2 with TRBJ1-2; D is undetermined. Germline-derived CDR1 and CDR2 are SNHLY and FYNNEI. With 5 bases removed from V and 0 bases from J, the gap between germline ends came to 16 bases. This CDR3 comprises 16 residues. In DNA form, the CDR3 reads TGTGCCAGCAGTTTCCGTCACATTGGGTCTAACTATGGCTACACCTTC. As protein: CASSFRHIGSNYGYTF. The full variable domain, rest sourced from reference TRBV2 and TRBJ1-2, is EPEVTQTPSHQVTQMGQEVILRCVPISNHLYFYWYRQILGQKVEFLVSFYNNEISEKSEIFDDQFSVERPDGSNFTLKIRSTKLEDSAMYFCASSFRHIGSNYGYTFGSGTRLTVV.

CDR3: CSATRDRNTEAFF. The CDR3 DNA sequence: TGCAGTGCTACTAGGGACCGGAACACTGAAGCTTTCTTT. The chain joins TRBV20-1 to TRBJ1-1, with a possible D match to TRBD1 (5 bases). The CDR3 length is 13 residues. V gave up 4 bases and J gave up 1 base, with 10 bases separating them. Germline V lookup: CDR1 DFQATT, CDR2 SNEGSKA (reference sequence).

This clonotype was observed once. The rearrangement joins TRBV6-5 to TRBJ2-7; 8 nucleotides line up with TRBD2. The CDR3 length is 14 residues. CDR1 and CDR2 (germline): MNHEY, SVGAGI. The trim removed 10 bases at V and 3 bases at J, leaving 11 bases unmatched. Here the CDR3 DNA reads TGTGCCACTGCCAAACTAGCGGAGCACTACGAGCAGTACTTC. As protein: CATAKLAEHYEQYF.

The chain uses TRBV29-1 and TRBJ2-1, with a tentative D call TRBD2 (5 bases). V lost 7 bases and J lost 0, with 19 bases in between. This CDR3 contains 16 residues. Germline V gene sequence: CDR1 SQVTM, CDR2 ANQGSEA. The DNA for the CDR3 is TGCAGCGCCCAACGGGATGCCTCTAGCTCCTACAATGAGCAGTTCTTC. This encodes CSAQRDASSSYNEQFF.

This chain uses TRBV4-3 with TRBJ1-2; D perhaps matches TRBD1 (5 bases). Germline V gene sequence: CDR1 LGHNA, CDR2 YSLEER. V was pared by 0 bases and J by 3 bases, with 17 bases between. CDR3 length: 17 residues. CDR3 amino acids: CASSQEFQTARHYGYTF. The CDR3 nucleotides are TGCGCCAGCAGCCAAGAATTCCAGACAGCAAGACACTATGGCTACACCTTC.

The CDR3 protein is CASSDPSAAGFYEAFF. In DNA form, the CDR3 reads TGTGCCAGCAGTGATCCTTCCGCGGCAGGATTTTATGAAGCTTTCTTT. The rearrangement links TRBV2 to TRBJ1-1; D uncertain. Looked up from germline, CDR1 is SNHLY and CDR2 is FYNNEI. V was cut by 3 bases and J by 7 bases, with 21 bases left in between. The CDR3 spans 16 residues.

V is TRBV5-4 and J is TRBJ2-4; TRBD1 aligns across 7 bases. From germline, CDR1 is SGHNT and CDR2 YYREEE (reference sequence). V dropped 4 bases and J dropped 0; count of bases not matched to a gene: 4. This CDR3 comprises 15 residues. CDR3 DNA sequence: TGTGCCAGCAGCGGGGACAGTTTAGCCAAAAACATTCAGTACTTC. Amino acids: CASSGDSLAKNIQYF.